This T cell receptor (beta chain) was obtained from a study of CD8+ T cells in alopecia areata. Study-wide points: Only one nonresponder was present, which leaves the link between baseline CD8+ expansion and response uncertain.

Investigators isolated RNA and reverse transcribed it into cDNA to act as the sequencing template. Sequencing was performed with immunoSEQ multiplex PCR; in TCRdb, only in-frame clones are kept and a portion is missing. The data show about 210,000 clones, around 66% seen once. There are a few counts of this clone. The antigen is unknown. The CDR3 totals 16 residues. V shed 4 bases, J shed 2 bases, and the junction held 6 bases outside the gene matches. CDR1 and CDR2 (germline): MNHNS, SASEGT. This sample's treatment: oral pan-JAK inhibitor, 5-10 mg twice daily. Researchers picked out CD4+ and CD8+ T cells from PBMCs by sorting.

This specimen consisted of CD4+ T cells sorted from blood, obtained at week 4, from a patient treated with tofacitinib. This receptor was obtained from a human donor with alopecia areata. The chain has TRBV6-1 and TRBJ2-4; 9 positions match TRBD1. This CDR3 is CASSVSDRGTKNIQYF. CDR3 nucleotides: TGTGCCAGCAGTGTGTCCGACAGGGGGACCAAAAACATTCAGTACTTC.